What follows are 19 T cell receptor beta chains derived from one specimen sequenced in a study of cytomegalovirus exposure and HLA in healthy donors. Primers for the PCR totalled 60 Vbeta and 13 Jbeta. Clones were sequenced by immunoSEQ multiplex PCR, and TCRdb holds only the in-frame ones, with some missing. This sample has 130,000 or so clones, with around 77% found just once. Sequencing was performed on PBMCs. Source of these receptors: a man aged 30 to 45 in good health and CMV-seronegative.

This clone came up once. V gene TRBV7-9 combines with J gene TRBJ2-1, with 8 nucleotides matching TRBD1. The trim removed 1 base at V and 0 bases at J, leaving 8 bases unmatched. This CDR3 is 18 amino acids long. Per the germline V gene, CDR1 is SEHNR and CDR2 is FQNEAQ (reference sequence). CDR3 sequence reads: CASSLVTGTGYSYNEQFF. DNA for the CDR3: TGTGCCAGCAGCTTAGTAACCGGGACAGGATACTCCTACAATGAGCAGTTCTTC.

The V and J genes are TRBV15 and TRBJ2-1; D might be TRBD2 (6 bases). The CDR3 runs 14 residues. The ends were cut back, 3 bases at V and 0 bases at J, with 6 bases in the middle. Germline V gene lookup returns CDR1 LNHNV and CDR2 YYDKDF (reference sequence). CDR3 DNA sequence: TGTGCCACCAGCAGCGGGAGCTCCTACAATGAGCAGTTCTTC. Its protein product is CATSSGSSYNEQFF. Using reference TRBV15 and TRBJ2-1 for the parts outside the CDR3, the full variable domain is DAMVIQNPRYQVTQFGKPVTLSCSQTLNHNVMYWYQQKSSQAPKLLFHYYDKDFNNEADTPDNFQSRRPNTSFCFLDIRSPGLGDTAMYLCATSSGSSYNEQFFGPGTRLTVL.

V is TRBV27 and J is TRBJ2-5; 11 bases fit TRBD2. The DNA end lines up better with TRBJ2-7; the J call may be wrong. Germline V gene sequence: CDR1 MNHEY, CDR2 SMNVEV (reference sequence). The CDR3 has 16 amino acids. The chain's CDR3 is CASSLSTGTSGYEQYF. DNA for the CDR3: TGTGCCAGCAGTTTATCTACCGGGACTAGCGGCTACGAGCAGTACTTC.

This clone was counted between two and nine times. Mismatch with germline at one junction end may stem from a read error. The chain combines TRBV30 with TRBJ2-3; 8 bases align to TRBD2. This CDR3 has 14 residues. CDR1 and CDR2 from the germline V gene are GTSNPN and SVGIG (reference sequence). The CDR3 sequence is CAWRRTSGEDTQYF. The CDR3 DNA reads TGTGCTTGGAGAAGAACTAGCGGAGAAGATACGCAGTATTTT.

The gene calls are TRBV28 and TRBJ2-5; TRBD2 aligns across 8 bases. Germline V CDR1 and CDR2: MDHEN, SYDVKM. The CDR3 covers 15 residues. V shed 2 bases and J 5 bases; nucleotides not matched to a gene: 7. The CDR3, as DNA: TGTGCCAGCAGTTTAGCCCGAGCGGGGGCGGAGACCCAGTACTTC. Its protein product is CASSLARAGAETQYF.

V and J are TRBV5-1 and TRBJ2-7; 8 bases line up with TRBD1. V was pared by 0 bases and J by 0 bases, with 8 bases of the junction left unmatched. Germline V gives CDR1 SGHRS, CDR2 YFSETQ. The CDR3 spans 17 residues. CDR3 sequence: CASSLGAGGQLSYEQYF. The CDR3 bases are TGCGCCAGCAGCTTGGGTGCAGGGGGCCAGCTCTCCTACGAGCAGTACTTC.

DNA for the CDR3: TGCGCCAGCAGCTATGGGCCGATAAGCGGGGTCGAGCAGTACTTC. The encoded protein is CASSYGPISGVEQYF. The V call is TRBV5-1, the J call TRBJ2-7, with 7 bases fitting TRBD2. From germline, CDR1 is SGHRS and CDR2 YFSETQ. Losses at the gene ends were 3 bases for V and 6 bases for J; bases not matched to a gene: 12. The CDR3 contains 15 residues.

This chain connects TRBV10-1 to TRBJ2-5, with 9 bases matching TRBD1. The CDR3 spans 13 residues. Per germline, CDR1 WNHNN and CDR2 SYGVQD (reference sequence). J lost 5 bases, V lost 4 bases, and 2 bases had no gene match. CDR3 bases: TGCGCCAGCAGTGGAGACAGGGGGGAGACCCAGTACTTC. This gives the protein CASSGDRGETQYF.

This clone was observed a few times. V gene TRBV2 combines with J gene TRBJ1-1; perhaps TRBD1 as D (6 bases). Trimming stripped 6 bases from V and 1 base from J, with 12 bases between. This CDR3 region has 14 residues. From germline, CDR1 is SNHLY and CDR2 FYNNEI. CDR3 protein: CASSKTGSNTEAFF. CDR3 in DNA: TGTGCCAGCAGCAAGACAGGTTCGAACACTGAAGCTTTCTTT.

This chain uses TRBV7-9 with TRBJ2-1; D may be TRBD1 (6 bases). Trimming took off 5 bases at V and 4 bases at J, with 9 bases between the two ends. The CDR3 runs 13 residues. The germline V gene encodes CDR1 SEHNR and CDR2 FQNEAQ (reference sequence). The CDR3 bases are TGTGCCAGCAGCCCAACAGGGTACAATGAGCAGTTCTTC. Translating gives CASSPTGYNEQFF.

This sequence joins TRBV5-1 and TRBJ2-1, with D uncertain. The CDR3 has 15 amino acids. With 5 bases removed from V and 0 bases from J, the gap between germline ends came to 12 bases. CDR1 is SGHRS, CDR2 YFSETQ, per germline. The CDR3, as DNA: TGCGCCAGCAGGTTTACGGAGAGCTCCTACAATGAGCAGTTCTTC. Translating it yields CASRFTESSYNEQFF.

This sequence joins TRBV4-3 and TRBJ1-5; D gene unclear. V gave up 0 bases and J gave up 4 bases, with 7 bases separating them. The CDR3 runs 14 residues. Per germline, CDR1 LGHNA and CDR2 YSLEER. CDR3 region: CASSQDSTNQPQHF. The DNA for the CDR3 is TGCGCCAGCAGCCAAGATTCTACTAATCAGCCCCAGCATTTT.

In this sample, this clone turned up once. The V gene is TRBV5-1, the J gene TRBJ1-2; possible D gene TRBD1, 5 bases. Germline CDR1 SGHRS, CDR2 YFSETQ. The CDR3 length is 15 residues. The V gene lost 4 bases and the J gene lost 4 bases, with 17 bases spanning the gap. CDR3 region: CASSNQGGVGYGYTF. CDR3 sequence (DNA): TGCGCCAGCAGCAACCAGGGCGGTGTGGGCTATGGCTACACCTTC.

The J gene is TRBJ2-7, the V gene TRBV28; the match to TRBD1 covers 9 bases. The CDR3 has 15 residues. Trimming removed 7 bases from V and 5 bases from J; junction bases left unmatched: 12. Germline CDR1 MDHEN, CDR2 SYDVKM. The CDR3 spells CASTTTGGANNEQYF. The CDR3 region has the DNA TGTGCCAGCACTACCACAGGGGGCGCGAATAACGAGCAGTACTTC.

The chain employs TRBV5-4 and TRBJ2-3; D is unresolved. Trimming took 0 bases from V and 2 from J, leaving 4 bases between them. Germline CDR1 reads SGHNT; CDR2 reads YYREEE (reference sequence). This CDR3 spans 13 amino acids. The CDR3: CASSLASTDTQYF. The CDR3 bases are TGTGCCAGCAGCTTGGCGTCCACAGATACGCAGTATTTT.

This chain joins TRBV4-2 and TRBJ1-2, with a tentative D call TRBD1 (5 bases). The CDR3 loop spans 13 amino acids. Trimming left V 0 bases short and J 6 bases short, with 8 bases between. CDR1 and CDR2 (germline): LGHNA, YNFKEQ. This CDR3 is CASSQDLGHGYTF. The CDR3 DNA reads as TGTGCCAGCAGCCAAGATCTGGGGCATGGCTACACCTTC.

The chain couples TRBV28 to TRBJ1-4; TRBD1 matches 9 bases. CDR1 and CDR2 (germline): MDHEN, SYDVKM. The length of the CDR3 is 14 residues. V lost 6 bases and J lost 8; bases outside the gene matches: 7. CDR3 DNA: TGTGCCAGCAGGAACAGGGGGCCGGGAGAAAAACTGTTTTTT. Encoded protein: CASRNRGPGEKLFF. The entire variable domain, with the rest obtained from reference TRBV28 and TRBJ1-4, is as follows: DVKVTQSSRYLVKRTGEKVFLECVQDMDHENMFWYRQDPGLGLRLIYFSYDVKMKEKGDIPEGYSVSREKKERFSLILESASTNQTSMYLCASRNRGPGEKLFFGSGTQLSVL.

This clone has more than one count but fewer than ten. The V gene is TRBV5-1, the J gene TRBJ2-3, with TRBD2 as a possible D gene (6 bases). V gave up 4 bases and J gave up 1 base, with 13 bases separating them. The CDR3 covers 15 residues. Germline V lookup: CDR1 SGHRS, CDR2 YFSETQ. The CDR3 region is CASSSSWGGTDTQYF. CDR3 DNA: TGCGCCAGCAGCAGCTCATGGGGGGGCACAGATACGCAGTATTTT.

This clone was detected once. The chain links TRBV18 to TRBJ2-3, with D perhaps TRBD1 (5 bases). The V end was cut by 4 bases, the J end by 4 bases, with 15 bases between. CDR3 length: 15 amino acids. Germline CDR1 KGHSH, CDR2 LQKENI. CDR3 DNA sequence: TGTGCCAGCTCACTTCAGGGAATACCAGCAGATACGCAGTATTTT. Its translation: CASSLQGIPADTQYF.